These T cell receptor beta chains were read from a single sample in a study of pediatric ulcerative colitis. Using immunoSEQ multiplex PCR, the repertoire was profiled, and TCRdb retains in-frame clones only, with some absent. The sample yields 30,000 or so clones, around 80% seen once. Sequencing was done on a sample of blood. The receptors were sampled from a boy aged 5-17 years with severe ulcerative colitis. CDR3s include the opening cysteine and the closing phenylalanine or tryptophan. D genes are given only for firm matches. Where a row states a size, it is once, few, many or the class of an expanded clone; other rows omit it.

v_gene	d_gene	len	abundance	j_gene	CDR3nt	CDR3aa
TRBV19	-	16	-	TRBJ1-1	TGTGCCAGTAGTATTATCCATATTCCTACGAACACTGAAGCTTTCTTT	CASSIIHIPTNTEAFF
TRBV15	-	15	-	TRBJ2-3	TGTGCCACCAGCAATCCGAAAGGGGCCACAGATACGCAGTATTTT	CATSNPKGATDTQYF
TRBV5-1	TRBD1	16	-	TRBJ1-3	TGCGCCAGCAGCTTAGTGACAGGGGCCGCTGGAAACACCATATATTTT	CASSLVTGAAGNTIYF
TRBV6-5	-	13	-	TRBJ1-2	TGTGCCAGCAGTAACGGGGCGGACTATGGCTACACCTTC	CASSNGADYGYTF
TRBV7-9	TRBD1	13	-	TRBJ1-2	TGTGCCAGCAGCTCACAGGGGGCGGCTGGCTACACCTTC	CASSSQGAAGYTF
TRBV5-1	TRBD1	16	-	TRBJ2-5	TGCGCCAGCAGCTTCTTGGGACAGAGACTCCGAGAGACCCAGTACTTC	CASSFLGQRLRETQYF
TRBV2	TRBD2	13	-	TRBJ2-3	TGTGCCACGGGGGGACCAAACACAGATACGCAGTATTTT	CATGGPNTDTQYF
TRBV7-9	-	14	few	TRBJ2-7	TGTGCCACCTCAGCCGGGGGCCTCTCCTACGAGCAGTACTTC	CATSAGGLSYEQYF
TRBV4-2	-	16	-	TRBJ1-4	TGTGCCAGCAGCCAGGGCCCAGTAGGGGAGGATGAAAAACTGTTTTTT	CASSQGPVGEDEKLFF
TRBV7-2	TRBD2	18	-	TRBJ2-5	TGTGCCAGCAGCTTTTGGGGGACTAGCGGGGGGCCTTTGGAGACCCAGTACTTC	CASSFWGTSGGPLETQYF
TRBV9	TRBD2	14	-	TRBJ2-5	TGTGCCAGCAGCAAGACTAGCGGGCTAGAGACCCAGTACTTC	CASSKTSGLETQYF
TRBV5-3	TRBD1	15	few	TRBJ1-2	TGTGCCAGAAGCTTGGTTTCGGGCAGGGGGGATGGCTACACCTTC	CARSLVSGRGDGYTF
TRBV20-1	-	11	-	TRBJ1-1	TGCAGTGCAGGATGGGGGACTGAAGCTTTCTTT	CSAGWGTEAFF
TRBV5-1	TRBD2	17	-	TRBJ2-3	TGCGCCAGCAGCTTCCGGAGACTAGCGGGGGGCACAGATACGCAGTATTTT	CASSFRRLAGGTDTQYF
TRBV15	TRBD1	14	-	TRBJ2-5	TGTGCCACCAGCAGGCGGACAGGACAAGAGACCCAGTACTTC	CATSRRTGQETQYF
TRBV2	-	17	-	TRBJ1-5	TGTGCCAGATCTCCGGGACGGGGTAAAATATGGGGTCAGCCCCAGCATTTT	CARSPGRGKIWGQPQHF
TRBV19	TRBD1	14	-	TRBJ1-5	TGTGCCAGTAGTGCCGACAGGGGAAGTCAGCCCCAGCATTTT	CASSADRGSQPQHF
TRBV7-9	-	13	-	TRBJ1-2	TGTGCCAGCAGCTCCTGGGTTCAGGCCGGCTACACCTTC	CASSSWVQAGYTF
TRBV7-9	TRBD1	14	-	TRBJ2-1	TGTGCCAGCAGCTTGGGACAGGCCTACAATGAGCAGTTCTTC	CASSLGQAYNEQFF
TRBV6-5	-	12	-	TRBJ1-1	TGTGCCAGCAGTTACGATGGGGGGGACGCTTTCTTT	CASSYDGGDAFF
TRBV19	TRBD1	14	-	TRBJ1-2	TGTGCCAGTAAAGGGACAGTAGAAAGCTCGGGCTACACCTTC	CASKGTVESSGYTF
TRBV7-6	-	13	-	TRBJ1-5	TGTGCCAGCAGCTTAAGACAGGCGCAGCCCCAGCATTTT	CASSLRQAQPQHF
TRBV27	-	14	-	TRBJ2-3	TGTGCCAGCACCGGGGGACCCTTCACAGATACGCAGTATTTT	CASTGGPFTDTQYF
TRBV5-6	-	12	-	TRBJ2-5	TGTGCCAGCAGCTTGTTAGGGGAGACCCAGTACTTC	CASSLLGETQYF
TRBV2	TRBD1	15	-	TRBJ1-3	TGTGCCAGCAGTCAGTCCGGGACAGAAGGAAACACCATATATTTT	CASSQSGTEGNTIYF
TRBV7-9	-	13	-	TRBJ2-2	TGTGCCAGCAGCTCGACATACACCGGGGAGCTGTTTTTT	CASSSTYTGELFF